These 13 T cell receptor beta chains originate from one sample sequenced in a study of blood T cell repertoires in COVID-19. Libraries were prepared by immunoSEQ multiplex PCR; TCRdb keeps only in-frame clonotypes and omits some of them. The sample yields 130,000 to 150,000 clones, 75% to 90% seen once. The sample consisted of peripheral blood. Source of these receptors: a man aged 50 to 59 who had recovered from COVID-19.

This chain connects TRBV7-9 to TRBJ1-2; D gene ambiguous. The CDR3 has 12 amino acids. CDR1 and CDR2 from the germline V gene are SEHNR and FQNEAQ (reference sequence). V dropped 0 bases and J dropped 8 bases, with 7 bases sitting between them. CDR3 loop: CASSLAEHGYTF. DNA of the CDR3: TGTGCCAGCAGCTTAGCCGAACACGGCTACACCTTC.

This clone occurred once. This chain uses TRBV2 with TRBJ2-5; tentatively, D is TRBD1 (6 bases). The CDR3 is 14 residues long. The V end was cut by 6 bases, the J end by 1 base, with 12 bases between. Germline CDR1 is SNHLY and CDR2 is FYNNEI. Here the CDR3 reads CASSPGTLQETQYF. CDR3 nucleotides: TGTGCCAGCAGCCCCGGGACACTCCAAGAGACCCAGTACTTC.

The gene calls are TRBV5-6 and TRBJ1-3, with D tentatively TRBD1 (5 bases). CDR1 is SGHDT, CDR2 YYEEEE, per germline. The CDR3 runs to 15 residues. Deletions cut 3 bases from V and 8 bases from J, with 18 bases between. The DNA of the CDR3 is TGTGCCAGCAGCTATCCGGGACTCCCTGAGCACACCATATATTTT. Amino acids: CASSYPGLPEHTIYF.

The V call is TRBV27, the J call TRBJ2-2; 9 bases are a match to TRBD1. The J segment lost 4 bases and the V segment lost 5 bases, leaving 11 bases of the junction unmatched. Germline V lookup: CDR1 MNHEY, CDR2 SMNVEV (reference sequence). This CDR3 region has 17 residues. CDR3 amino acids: CASSVDRGFGVTGELFF. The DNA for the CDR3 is TGTGCCAGCAGTGTAGACAGGGGGTTCGGTGTCACCGGGGAGCTGTTTTTT.

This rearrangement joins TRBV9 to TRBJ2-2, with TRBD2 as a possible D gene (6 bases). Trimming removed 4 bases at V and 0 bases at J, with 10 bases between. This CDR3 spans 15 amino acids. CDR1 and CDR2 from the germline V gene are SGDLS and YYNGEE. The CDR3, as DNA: TGTGCCAGCAGCATGTCGGGGGCGAACACCGGGGAGCTGTTTTTT. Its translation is CASSMSGANTGELFF.

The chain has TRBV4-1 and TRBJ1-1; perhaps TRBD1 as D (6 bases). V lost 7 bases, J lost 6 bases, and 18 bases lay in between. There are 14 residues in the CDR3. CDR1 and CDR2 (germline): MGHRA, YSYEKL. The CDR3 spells CASTHGGAVAEAFF. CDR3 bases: TGCGCCAGCACCCACGGGGGGGCGGTAGCTGAAGCTTTCTTT.

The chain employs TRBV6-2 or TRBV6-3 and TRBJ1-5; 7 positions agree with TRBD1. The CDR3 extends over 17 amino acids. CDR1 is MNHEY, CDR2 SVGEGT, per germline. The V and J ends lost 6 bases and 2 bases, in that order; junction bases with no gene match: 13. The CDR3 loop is CASSTGQPSPGNQPQHF. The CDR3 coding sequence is TGTGCCAGCAGCACGGGACAGCCTTCCCCTGGCAATCAGCCCCAGCATTTT.

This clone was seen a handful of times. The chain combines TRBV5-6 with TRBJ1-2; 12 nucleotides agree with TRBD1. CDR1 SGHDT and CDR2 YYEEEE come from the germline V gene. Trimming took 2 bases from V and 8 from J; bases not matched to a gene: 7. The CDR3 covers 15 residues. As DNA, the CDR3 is TGTGCCAGCAGCTTCAGGGACAGGGGGCTGGCCGGCTACACCTTC. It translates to CASSFRDRGLAGYTF.

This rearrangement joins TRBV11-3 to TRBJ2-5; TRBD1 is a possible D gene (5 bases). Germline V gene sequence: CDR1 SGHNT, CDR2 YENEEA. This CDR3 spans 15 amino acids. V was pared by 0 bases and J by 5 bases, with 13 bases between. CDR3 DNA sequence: TGTGCCAGCAGCTTAGAAGGGCAGGGTTGGGAGACCCAGTACTTC. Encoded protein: CASSLEGQGWETQYF.

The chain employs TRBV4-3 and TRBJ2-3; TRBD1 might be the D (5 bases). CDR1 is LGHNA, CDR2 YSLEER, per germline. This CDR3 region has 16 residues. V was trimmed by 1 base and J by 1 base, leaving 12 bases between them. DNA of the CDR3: TGCGCCAGCAGCCAAGGAAGGGGTTTTGGCACAGATACGCAGTATTTT. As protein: CASSQGRGFGTDTQYF.

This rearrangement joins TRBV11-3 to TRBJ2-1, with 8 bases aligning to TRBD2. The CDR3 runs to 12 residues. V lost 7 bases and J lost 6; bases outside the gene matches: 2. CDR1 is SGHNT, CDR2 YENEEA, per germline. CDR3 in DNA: TGTGCCAGCACGCGGGGGGTCAATGAGCAGTTCTTC. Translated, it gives CASTRGVNEQFF.

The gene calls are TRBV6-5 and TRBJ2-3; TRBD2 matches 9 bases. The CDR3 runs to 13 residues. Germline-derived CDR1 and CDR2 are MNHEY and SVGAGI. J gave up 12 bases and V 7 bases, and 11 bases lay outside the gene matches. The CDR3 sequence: CASMRGRGGSQYF. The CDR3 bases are TGTGCCAGCATGAGGGGGCGGGGGGGCAGCCAGTATTTT.

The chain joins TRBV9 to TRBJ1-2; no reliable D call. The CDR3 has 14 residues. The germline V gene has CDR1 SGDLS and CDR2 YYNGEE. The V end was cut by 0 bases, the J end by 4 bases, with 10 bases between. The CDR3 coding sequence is TGTGCCAGCAGCGTAGACCTGGGAGGCTATGGCTACACCTTC. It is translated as CASSVDLGGYGYTF.